The subject of this entry is one TCR beta chain. Its target antigen remains unknown. No base qualities exist here, and no much larger clone lies one base off it. This sample was sequenced with an Illumina HiSeq 2500. Quantitative 5'-RACE with molecular barcodes was the method used to prepare the TCR beta libraries. Per the source publication's procedure: A new computational method, built on a probabilistic model of VDJ rearrangement, was used to identify disease-linked TCR variants. TCRdb trimmed the raw reads at Q25, called clones with MiXCR and kept productive beta chains. Here each entry gathers all rows of one CDR3 protein and keeps the most common genes and DNA. The V and J calls follow TCRdb's processing rather than the paper's. This sample is represented by roughly 670,000 distinct CDR3 sequences; under 20% of them were singletons. The ten largest clones add up to around 19% of the sample. The sample originates from a study of CD8 T cells in ankylosing spondylitis (dated by TCRdb to 2016 to 2017). A note on the overall study: To find TCR variants linked to disease, the study profiled T cell receptor beta repertoires in ankylosing spondylitis patients and healthy donors. The whole study cohort included about a hundred healthy donors and under 30 ankylosing spondylitis patients. Samples of peripheral blood were taken, and for ankylosing spondylitis patients, synovial fluid was collected as well.

V is shortened by 6 bases, J by 1 base, and the region joining them spans 13 bases. The cysteine opens and the phenylalanine closes a CDR3 of 15 amino acids. Of all the DNA, just the CDR3 is kept, 45 bases in frame from base 1. For CDR1 and CDR2, the germline V gene lists MNHNS and SASEGT. Overall study results and their limits: In peripheral blood, the disease-linked clones were found at relatively low frequencies and had a CD8+ phenotype. Blood from ankylosing spondylitis patients appeared to be characterized by a TCR beta motif made up of about 8 highly homologous amino acid variants. Some motif variants were previously reported in synovial fluid and blood of reactive arthritis patients, suggesting common disease-initiation mechanisms. The disease-linked clones were reported to be significantly enriched in matched synovial fluid samples from ankylosing spondylitis patients.

The chain is encoded by TRBV6-1 joined to TRBJ1-5; TRBD1 might be the D gene, on 5 matching bases. Specimen: blood, either unsorted or a sorted T cell fraction (not recorded which). The clonotype comes from a male donor with ankylosing spondylitis. The CDR3 is CASRDTGTSNQPQHF. The DNA reads as follows: TGTGCCAGCAGGGATACAGGAACAAGCAATCAGCCCCAGCATTTT.